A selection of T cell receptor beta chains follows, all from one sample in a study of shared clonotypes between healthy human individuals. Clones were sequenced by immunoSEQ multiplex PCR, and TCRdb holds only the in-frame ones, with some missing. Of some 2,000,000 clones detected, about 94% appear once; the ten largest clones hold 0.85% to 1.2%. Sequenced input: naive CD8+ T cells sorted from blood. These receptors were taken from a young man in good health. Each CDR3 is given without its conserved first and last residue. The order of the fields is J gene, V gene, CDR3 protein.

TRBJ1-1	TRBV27	ASSFSGTGGITEAF
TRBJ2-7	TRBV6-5	ASSYGSGASYEQY
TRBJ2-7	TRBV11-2	ASSPFLQGGLYEQY
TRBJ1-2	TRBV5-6	ASSLALSRGYGYT
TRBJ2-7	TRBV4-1	ASSPLDQGQYEQY
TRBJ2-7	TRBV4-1	ASSHSLTPSEQY
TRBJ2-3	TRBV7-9	ASRLSGSQTDTQY
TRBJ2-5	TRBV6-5	AVRDVAETQY
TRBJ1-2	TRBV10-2	ASRGGTVDLAWGYT
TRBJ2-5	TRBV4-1	ASSQENGGETQY
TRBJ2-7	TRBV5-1	ASSLSSGQIYYEQY
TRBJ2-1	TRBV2	ASRLRGSYHEQF
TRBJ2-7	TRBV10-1	ASRAGTGLYEQY
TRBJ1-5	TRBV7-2	ASSFRDRDQPQH
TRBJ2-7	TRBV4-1	ASSQDSTSGSVYEQY
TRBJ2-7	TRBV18	ASSPDGYREVSEQY
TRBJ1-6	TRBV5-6	ASSSDRGHSPLH
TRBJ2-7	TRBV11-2	ASSYGTSGDEQY
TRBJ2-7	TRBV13	ASSRLTPHGGNFGQY
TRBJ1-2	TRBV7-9	ASSNGLQLTYGYT
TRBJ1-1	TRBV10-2	ASRVNTEAF
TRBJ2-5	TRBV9	ASSPGSPGTGEGETQY
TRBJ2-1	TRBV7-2	ASTSLGGPDEQF
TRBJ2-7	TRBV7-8	ASSSGLAGFHEQY
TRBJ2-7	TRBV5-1	ASSFTELARSYEQY
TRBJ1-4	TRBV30	AWSGKQGAKEKLF
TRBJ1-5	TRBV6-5	ASRYREGVSPQH
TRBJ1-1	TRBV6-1	ASSERDRGSNTEAF
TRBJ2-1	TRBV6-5	ASSTGTSAYNEQF
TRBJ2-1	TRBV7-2	ASSLDSRSSYNEQF
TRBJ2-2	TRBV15	ATSTPWREYATGELF
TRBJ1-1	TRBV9	ASSASGVGEAF